These 25 T cell receptor beta chains were sequenced from one sample in a study of fetal regulatory T cell absence and autoimmunity. TCRdb keeps only in-frame clones here, not all; method: immunoSEQ multiplex PCR. The table records around 100,000 clones, approximately 75% of them present only once. Sequencing was performed on pancreas tissue. All receptors come from a male donor with IPEX syndrome.

The chain links TRBV5-6 to TRBJ1-1, with D perhaps TRBD1 (5 bases). Germline loops: CDR1 SGHDT, CDR2 YYEEEE. Trimming took off 1 base at V and 8 bases at J, with 18 bases between the two ends. The length of the CDR3 is 15 residues. CDR3 loop: CASSLPGTDLIEAFF. CDR3 DNA sequence: TGTGCCAGCAGCTTGCCGGGGACGGACCTGATAGAAGCTTTCTTT.

The chain links TRBV19 to TRBJ2-2; no clear D gene. Germline V gene lookup returns CDR1 LNHDA and CDR2 SQIVND (reference sequence). The CDR3 consists of 14 residues. V was trimmed by 8 bases and J by 0 bases, leaving 10 bases between them. The CDR3 bases are TGTGCCAGTCGAAGGAGCGCGAACACCGGGGAGCTGTTTTTT. This codes for CASRRSANTGELFF.

CDR3 bases: TGTGCCAGCAGTTACTCCAGCGACAGGGGGTACGAGCAGTACTTC. Translating it yields CASSYSSDRGYEQYF. The chain recombines TRBV6-5 with TRBJ2-7, with TRBD1 matching 9 bases. The length of the CDR3 is 15 residues. V gave up 0 bases and J gave up 4 bases; unmatched junction bases: 4. Germline-derived CDR1 and CDR2 are MNHEY and SVGAGI.

This chain joins TRBV6-6 and TRBJ1-5; D possibly corresponds to TRBD1 (5 bases). This CDR3 spans 16 amino acids. Per the germline V gene, CDR1 is MNHNY and CDR2 is SVGAGI (reference sequence). Trimming took 6 bases from V and 3 from J, leaving 18 bases between them. The CDR3 region has the DNA TGTGCCAGCAGCCCCTTTGTACAGGTTTTCAATCAGCCCCAGCATTTT. The encoded protein is CASSPFVQVFNQPQHF.

The CDR3 region is CAWSPVLGRGEKLFF. CDR3 DNA: TGTGCCTGGAGTCCCGTCCTCGGGCGAGGTGAAAAACTGTTTTTT. This chain uses TRBV30 with TRBJ1-4; D unclear. The germline CDR1 and CDR2 sequences are GTSNPN and SVGIG (reference sequence). Between the trimmed V and J ends, which lost 2 bases and 7 bases, there was a span of 17 bases. The CDR3 covers 15 residues. Variable domain in full (rest from reference TRBV30 and TRBJ1-4): SQTIHQWPATLVQPVGSPLSLECTVEGTSNPNLYWYRQAAGRGLQLLFYSVGIGQISSEVPQNLSASRPQDRQFILSSKKLLLSDSGFYLCAWSPVLGRGEKLFFGSGTQLSVL.

The V call is TRBV27, the J call TRBJ2-7, with D maybe TRBD1 (6 bases). V lost 2 bases to trimming and J lost 0 bases, with 8 bases between them. The CDR3 has 14 amino acids. The germline gives CDR1 MNHEY, CDR2 SMNVEV (reference sequence). The CDR3 protein is CASSLKGVSYEQYF. The DNA of the CDR3 is TGTGCCAGCAGTTTAAAGGGGGTCTCCTACGAGCAGTACTTC.

J is TRBJ2-7 and V is TRBV19; TRBD1 matches at 8 bases. Germline V gene sequence: CDR1 LNHDA, CDR2 SQIVND (reference sequence). V was clipped by 5 bases and J by 3 bases; unmatched bases: 6. The CDR3 has 14 amino acids. The CDR3 sequence: CASSQTGAYYEQYF. In DNA, the CDR3 is TGTGCCAGTAGTCAGACAGGGGCATACTACGAGCAGTACTTC. Variable domain in full (rest from reference TRBV19 and TRBJ2-7): DGGITQSPKYLFRKEGQNVTLSCEQNLNHDAMYWYRQDPGQGLRLIYYSQIVNDFQKGDIAEGYSVSREKKESFPLTVTSAQKNPTAFYLCASSQTGAYYEQYFGPGTRLTVT.

This clone showed up just a few times. V usage is TRBV5-1 and J usage is TRBJ2-7; a weak D match, TRBD2 (6 bases). CDR1 is SGHRS, CDR2 YFSETQ, per germline. The CDR3 is 12 amino acids. V was clipped by 3 bases and J by 2 bases, with 6 bases between them. CDR3 DNA: TGCGCCAGCAGCTCTAGCGCCTACGAGCAGTACTTC. Encoded protein: CASSSSAYEQYF.

Only a few counts were recorded for this clone. V gene TRBV11-2 combines with J gene TRBJ2-5; unclear D gene. Germline V gene data show CDR1 as SGHAT and CDR2 as FQNNGV. The CDR3 covers 11 residues. With 1 base removed from V and 4 bases from J, the gap between germline ends came to 1 base. This CDR3 is CASSLVETQYF. CDR3 DNA sequence: TGTGCCAGCAGCTTAGTAGAGACCCAGTACTTC.

A few counts support this clone. The chain is built from TRBV11-3 and TRBJ1-2, with TRBD1 as a possible D gene (5 bases). Germline V gene data show CDR1 as SGHNT and CDR2 as YENEEA. V was clipped by 0 bases and J by 8 bases, with 19 bases between them. The CDR3 runs 16 residues. This chain's CDR3 is CASSLDPRGRKRGYTF. Here the CDR3 DNA reads TGTGCCAGCAGCTTAGATCCTAGGGGCCGCAAAAGAGGCTACACCTTC.

CDR3 region: CASRSTSGVNEQFF. The CDR3 nucleotides read TGTGCCAGCAGGTCGACTAGCGGGGTTAATGAGCAGTTCTTC. The rearrangement links TRBV13 to TRBJ2-1; TRBD2 aligns across 11 bases. The V and J ends lost 6 bases and 7 bases, in that order; junction bases with no gene match: 5. This CDR3 has 14 residues. Germline V gene sequence: CDR1 PRHDT, CDR2 FYEKMQ (reference sequence).

The V and J genes are TRBV11-2 and TRBJ2-7, with 7 nucleotides matching TRBD1. The trim removed 2 bases at V and 2 bases at J, leaving 0 bases unmatched. The CDR3 has 13 amino acids. Germline-derived CDR1 and CDR2 are SGHAT and FQNNGV. The CDR3 loop is CASSLQGAYEQYF. The DNA for the CDR3 is TGTGCCAGCAGCTTACAGGGGGCCTACGAGCAGTACTTC.

In this sample, this clone turned up once. In nucleotides, the CDR3 is TGTGCCAGCAGTGAAGTCAGGGTGGACTATGGCTACACCTTC. This codes for CASSEVRVDYGYTF. V gene TRBV2 combines with J gene TRBJ1-2, with D perhaps TRBD1 (5 bases). The CDR3 is made up of 14 amino acids. Trimming left V 1 base short and J 3 bases short, with 9 bases between. Germline assignment: CDR1 SNHLY and CDR2 FYNNEI. The full variable domain, with the rest looked up from reference TRBV2 and TRBJ1-2, is EPEVTQTPSHQVTQMGQEVILRCVPISNHLYFYWYRQILGQKVEFLVSFYNNEISEKSEIFDDQFSVERPDGSNFTLKIRSTKLEDSAMYFCASSEVRVDYGYTFGSGTRLTVV.

The chain carries TRBV18 and TRBJ2-2, with D tentatively TRBD2 (5 bases). Germline assignment: CDR1 KGHSH and CDR2 LQKENI. The CDR3 consists of 15 residues. Trimming took off 3 bases at V and 4 bases at J, with 12 bases between the two ends. The CDR3 sequence: CASSPGELITGELFF. The CDR3 region has the DNA TGTGCCAGCTCACCCGGGGAGCTGATCACCGGGGAGCTGTTTTTT.

This clone was picked up a small number of times. The J gene is TRBJ1-5, the V gene TRBV18, with D possibly being TRBD1 (6 bases). Germline assignment: CDR1 KGHSH and CDR2 LQKENI. The CDR3 has 14 residues. Trimming left V 2 bases short and J 3 bases short, with 8 bases between. The CDR3 loop reads CASSPGQYNQPQHF. For the CDR3, the DNA is TGTGCCAGCTCACCAGGACAGTACAATCAGCCCCAGCATTTT.

This chain joins TRBV9 and TRBJ2-3, with 7 bases aligning to TRBD2. Trimming took 0 bases from V and 2 from J; bases not matched to a gene: 3. The V gene's germline CDR1 is SGDLS and CDR2 YYNGEE. The CDR3 is 15 residues long. Written as DNA, the CDR3 is TGTGCCAGCAGCGTAGGACTAGCCCCCACAGATACGCAGTATTTT. As protein: CASSVGLAPTDTQYF. Full variable domain (missing parts from reference TRBV9 and TRBJ2-3): DSGVTQTPKHLITATGQRVTLRCSPRSGDLSVYWYQQSLDQGLQFLIQYYNGEERAKGNILERFSAQQFPDLHSELNLSSLELGDSALYFCASSVGLAPTDTQYFGPGTRLTVL.

The J gene is TRBJ2-3, the V gene TRBV5-1, with TRBD2 matching over 8 bases. The CDR3 spans 17 residues. Trimming removed 0 bases from V and 6 bases from J; junction bases left unmatched: 12. Per germline, CDR1 SGHRS and CDR2 YFSETQ. The CDR3 sequence: CASSLARSGASRDTQYF. DNA of the CDR3: TGCGCCAGCAGCTTGGCTCGTAGCGGGGCCTCTAGGGATACGCAGTATTTT.

This chain uses TRBV9 with TRBJ2-7; 7 bases fit TRBD2. Germline V lookup: CDR1 SGDLS, CDR2 YYNGEE. The CDR3 is made up of 14 amino acids. Trimming took 4 bases from V and 3 from J; bases not matched to a gene: 7. DNA for the CDR3: TGTGCCAGCAGCCCCGAGGCGGGGGACTACGAGCAGTACTTC. The encoded protein is CASSPEAGDYEQYF. The full variable domain, with the rest looked up from reference TRBV9 and TRBJ2-7, is DSGVTQTPKHLITATGQRVTLRCSPRSGDLSVYWYQQSLDQGLQFLIQYYNGEERAKGNILERFSAQQFPDLHSELNLSSLELGDSALYFCASSPEAGDYEQYFGPGTRLTVT.

There are a few counts of this clone. This chain uses TRBV27 with TRBJ1-5; TRBD1 might be the D (6 bases). Germline lookup yields CDR1 MNHEY and CDR2 SMNVEV (reference sequence). V was pared by 0 bases and J by 7 bases, with 10 bases between. This CDR3 comprises 14 residues. CDR3: CASSLSDSGQPQHF. CDR3 nucleotide sequence: TGTGCCAGCAGTTTATCGGACAGTGGACAGCCCCAGCATTTT.

This clone was detected only a few times. J is TRBJ2-2 and V is TRBV9; D not certain. This CDR3 spans 13 amino acids. Germline values: CDR1 SGDLS, CDR2 YYNGEE. Trimming took 4 bases from V and 0 from J, leaving 4 bases between them. CDR3 in DNA: TGTGCCAGCAGCTTTCCGAACACCGGGGAGCTGTTTTTT. It is translated as CASSFPNTGELFF.

The chain carries TRBV6-5 and TRBJ1-5, with D uncertain. The CDR3 totals 13 residues. The ends were cut back, 2 bases at V and 2 bases at J, with 4 bases in the middle. Germline lookup yields CDR1 MNHEY and CDR2 SVGAGI. CDR3 sequence reads: CASSYRGNQPQHF. The CDR3 nucleotides are TGTGCCAGCAGTTACAGGGGCAATCAGCCCCAGCATTTT.

The V gene is TRBV4-3, the J gene TRBJ2-3; D remains unclear. CDR3 size: 13 residues. Germline CDR1 and CDR2: LGHNA and YSLEER. Trimming pared 0 bases from V and 6 bases from J, leaving 7 bases between. CDR3 sequence (DNA): TGCGCCAGCAGCCAAGAAAGGCCGGATACGCAGTATTTT. Protein: CASSQERPDTQYF.

This chain links TRBV9 with TRBJ2-3, with 10 bases matching TRBD2. V was clipped by 2 bases and J by 1 base; unmatched bases: 7. Germline CDR1 is SGDLS and CDR2 is YYNGEE. This CDR3 is built from 17 residues. The CDR3 DNA is TGTGCCAGCAGCGTCCTATCTAGCGGGGGCCGCACAGATACGCAGTATTTT. Its translation: CASSVLSSGGRTDTQYF.

The chain is built from TRBV5-1 and TRBJ1-1; D gene unclear. V was pared by 0 bases and J by 0 bases, with 6 bases between. Germline CDR1 is SGHRS and CDR2 is YFSETQ. This CDR3 contains 14 residues. DNA of the CDR3: TGCGCCAGCAGCTTGGGGCCCCTGAACACTGAAGCTTTCTTT. It specifies CASSLGPLNTEAFF.

The chain recombines TRBV7-9 with TRBJ1-2, with no clear D. CDR1 and CDR2 (germline): SEHNR, FQNEAQ (reference sequence). The CDR3 runs to 12 residues. The V gene lost 4 bases and the J gene lost 2 bases, with 5 bases spanning the gap. The chain's CDR3 is CASSSTNYGYTF. The CDR3 DNA reads as TGTGCCAGCAGCTCTACAAACTATGGCTACACCTTC.